The source of this T cell receptor beta chain is a study of human T cells and chemical hapten exposure. About the research overall: Skin of the upper inner arm, around 2 cm by around 2 cm, received 2% DPC for sensitization. The patients were mostly female; they had alopecia areata, totalis or universalis.

TCRdb used MiXCR to reprocess the RACE reads, holding one entry per CDR3 protein. In the table there are about 89,000 distinct CDR3 sequences, around 10% of which are singletons. Time point given: patch test 2, 6 weeks after DPC sensitization. The treatment denotes: therapeutic diphenylcyclopropenone sensitization with weekly scalp DPC. Study-wide points: The number of TCRs over 1 in 1000 frequency stayed unchanged after DPC. Patch test score showed a positive correlation with PT1 expanded TCR counts.

This clonotype has only a few counts. Its antigen is undetermined. Here the sequenced sample was whole blood, taken in connection with sensitization to the hapten diphenylcyclopropenone (DPC). This receptor was taken from a man aged 35-49 years with alopecia areata. Some clones in this sample may be carry-over from other donors' samples.

The CDR3 protein is CASSPYMGRTEAFF. In DNA, the CDR3 is TGTGCCAGCTCACCGTATATGGGGCGGACTGAAGCTTTCTTT. The chain links TRBV18 to TRBJ1-1; a weak D match, TRBD1 (5 bases). The CDR3 has 14 residues. The V and J ends lost 3 bases and 5 bases respectively, with 13 bases between them. The germline V gene has CDR1 KGHSH and CDR2 LQKENI.